This T cell receptor (beta chain) was identified in a study of cytomegalovirus exposure and HLA in healthy donors. Overall study: The 100 million to 120 million unique TCR beta sequences, from about 180 million T cells, were found by an earlier analysis. Of the donors genotyped, several hundred in all, less than 90% fell in the Caucasian-associated ancestry cluster.

Study-wide results and limits: Presence/absence analyses assumed roughly uniform sequencing depth across donors.

V shed 3 bases and J 3 bases; nucleotides not matched to a gene: 9. In germline, CDR1 is KGHSH, CDR2 LQKENI. This CDR3 is 17 amino acids long. With 60 Vbeta and 13 Jbeta primers, the PCR was carried out. The protocol was immunoSEQ multiplex PCR, while the TCRdb copy is restricted to in-frame clones and leaves out a portion. The sample has 49,000 or so clones; around 81% are singletons. In regard to this clone: What it binds is not known.

The receptor was isolated from a boy aged 5 to 17 in good health and CMV-seropositive. The chain is built from TRBV18 and TRBJ2-3, with 10 bases lining up with TRBD2. The specimen was PBMCs. Here the CDR3 reads CASSPTPGTSVTDTQYF. DNA for the CDR3: TGTGCCAGCTCACCCACCCCGGGGACTAGCGTGACAGATACGCAGTATTTT.